This T cell receptor beta chain was observed in a study of identical twins' blood T cells. Germline V lookup: CDR1 SGHDN, CDR2 FVKESK. V lost 1 base, J lost 4 bases, and 4 bases lay in between. The CDR3 runs to 12 residues. A word on this clonotype: Without the conserved terminal phenylalanine or tryptophan, this CDR3 likely stems from a read error.

TCR cDNA libraries were made from RNA using a previously described, modified protocol. TCRdb re-derived calls from the 5' RACE reads in MiXCR, one entry per CDR3 protein. The table records fewer than 450,000 distinct CDR3 sequences, 28% of them present only once. The clonotype was recovered from a woman between 18 and 55 years old in good health. V is TRBV14 and J is TRBJ1-1; D gene ambiguous. Sequencing used PBMCs. CDR3 bases: TGTGCCAGCAGCCAAGTGGCCACTGAAGCTTTCTAT. This translates into CASSQVATEAFY.